This T cell receptor (beta chain) was obtained from a study of tumor-infiltrating lymphocytes in primary liver carcinoma. Study as a whole: Read depth, roughly 3.65 to 8 million productive TCRbeta reads, did not differ significantly between tissues. Overall study findings and caveats: Paired tumor-adjacent and tumor-blood samples overlapped less than tumor region pairs did.

TCR beta cDNA came from approximately 0.55 ug total RNA, primed with a constant-region primer. TCR beta libraries came from three nested multiplex PCR rounds using slightly modified ARM-PCR. TRBV1-TRBV30 forward and Cbeta reverse primers drove the first two roughly 10-cycle rounds. TCRdb recomputed calls from the multiplex PCR reads with MiXCR, one row per CDR3 protein. The sample shows tens of thousands of distinct CDR3 sequences, 60% to 85% of them seen only once. Joint extraction of RNA and DNA used roughly 19-32 mg of bulk tissue that was unsorted. Chronic HBV infection was present in the patients, who were treatment-naive. V dropped 5 bases and J dropped 5 bases, with 17 bases sitting between them. Germline CDR1 reads SGHAT; CDR2 reads FQNNGV. This CDR3 spans 15 amino acids. In its sample, this clonotype is large. Its cognate antigen is unknown.

The source of this sequence is a man aged 40-50 years with primary liver carcinoma and hepatitis B virus infection. The chain has TRBV11-2 and TRBJ2-3; tentatively, D is TRBD1 (5 bases). Source material: liver tumor tissue from sampling region 3. Subset reported: tumor region T3, left-lateral pole. The CDR3 region is CASSPGYRSGDTQYF. The CDR3 DNA reads TGTGCCAGCAGCCCAGGGTATAGATCGGGAGATACGCAGTATTTT.